The entry that follows covers one T cell receptor beta chain sequence. In TCRdb, the RT-PCR reads were re-called with MiXCR into one record per CDR3 protein. The table has roughly 960,000 distinct CDR3 sequences, about a sixth seen once; the top ten hold 6%. CDR3 length: 15 residues. Germline assignment: CDR1 LGHDT and CDR2 YNNKEL (reference sequence). V shed 3 bases and J 5 bases; nucleotides not matched to a gene: 6. This specimen belongs to a study of patients and donors after allogeneic stem cell transplantation. The source of this sequence is a human donor who was either an allogeneic HSCT recipient or a stem cell or donor lymphocyte infusion donor (not recorded which). It is not recorded whose cells these are; they may come from a transplant donor. Sample: blood, either unsorted or a sorted T cell fraction (not recorded which). The V gene is TRBV3-1, the J gene TRBJ2-1; the match to TRBD1 covers 8 bases. CDR3 residues: CASSQSGTGDNEQFF. The CDR3 nucleotides read TGTGCCAGCAGCCAGTCCGGGACAGGTGACAATGAGCAGTTCTTC.